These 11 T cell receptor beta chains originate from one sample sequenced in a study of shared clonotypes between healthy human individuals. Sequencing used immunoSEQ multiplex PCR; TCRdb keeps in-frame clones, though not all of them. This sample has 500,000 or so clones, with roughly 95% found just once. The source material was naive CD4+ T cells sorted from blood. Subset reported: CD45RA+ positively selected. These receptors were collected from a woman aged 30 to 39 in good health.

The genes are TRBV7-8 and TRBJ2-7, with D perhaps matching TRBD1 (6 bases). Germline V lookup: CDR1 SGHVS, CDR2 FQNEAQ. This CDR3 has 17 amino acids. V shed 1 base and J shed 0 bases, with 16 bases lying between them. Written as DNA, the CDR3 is TGTGCCAGCAGCTTAGTGGTCGGGACATTTTCCTCCTACGAGCAGTACTTC. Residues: CASSLVVGTFSSYEQYF.

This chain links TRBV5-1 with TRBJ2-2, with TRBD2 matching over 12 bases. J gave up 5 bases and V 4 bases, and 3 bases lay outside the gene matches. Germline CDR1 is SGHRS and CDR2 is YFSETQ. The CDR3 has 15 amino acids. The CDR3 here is CASSATSGSTGELFF. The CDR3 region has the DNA TGCGCCAGCAGCGCGACTAGCGGGAGTACCGGGGAGCTGTTTTTT.

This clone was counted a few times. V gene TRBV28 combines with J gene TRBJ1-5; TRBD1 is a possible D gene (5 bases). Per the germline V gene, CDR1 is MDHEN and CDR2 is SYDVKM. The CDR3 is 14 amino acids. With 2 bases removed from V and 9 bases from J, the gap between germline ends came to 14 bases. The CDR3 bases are TGTGCCAGCAGTTTACGGCAGGGAGACTGGCCCCAGCATTTT. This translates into CASSLRQGDWPQHF. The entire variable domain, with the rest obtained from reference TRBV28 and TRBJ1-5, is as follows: DVKVTQSSRYLVKRTGEKVFLECVQDMDHENMFWYRQDPGLGLRLIYFSYDVKMKEKGDIPEGYSVSREKKERFSLILESASTNQTSMYLCASSLRQGDWPQHFGDGTRLSIL.

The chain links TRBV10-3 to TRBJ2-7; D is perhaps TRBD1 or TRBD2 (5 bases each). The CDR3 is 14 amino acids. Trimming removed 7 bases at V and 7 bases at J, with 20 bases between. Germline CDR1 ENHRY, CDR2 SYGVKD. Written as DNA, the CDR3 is TGTGCCATCAACCCCGGGACCACGAGAGGAGAGCAGTACTTC. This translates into CAINPGTTRGEQYF.

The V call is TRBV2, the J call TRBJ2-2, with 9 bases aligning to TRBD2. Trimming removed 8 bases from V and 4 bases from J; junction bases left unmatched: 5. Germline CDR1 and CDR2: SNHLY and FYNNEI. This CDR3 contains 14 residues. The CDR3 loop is CASGLAGITGELFF. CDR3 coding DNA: TGTGCCAGCGGCCTAGCGGGAATCACCGGGGAGCTGTTTTTT.

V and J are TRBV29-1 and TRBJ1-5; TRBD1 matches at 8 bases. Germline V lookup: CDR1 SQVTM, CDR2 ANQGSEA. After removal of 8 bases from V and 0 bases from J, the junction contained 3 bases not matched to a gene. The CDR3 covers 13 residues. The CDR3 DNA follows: TGCAGCATAGGACAGGGTAGCAATCAGCCCCAGCATTTT. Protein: CSIGQGSNQPQHF.

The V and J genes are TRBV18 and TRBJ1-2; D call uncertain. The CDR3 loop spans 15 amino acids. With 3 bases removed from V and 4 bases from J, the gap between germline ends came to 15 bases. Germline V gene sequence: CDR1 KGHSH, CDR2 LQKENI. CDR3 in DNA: TGTGCCAGCTCACCGGGTGCAACCAGACCCTATGGCTACACCTTC. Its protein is CASSPGATRPYGYTF.

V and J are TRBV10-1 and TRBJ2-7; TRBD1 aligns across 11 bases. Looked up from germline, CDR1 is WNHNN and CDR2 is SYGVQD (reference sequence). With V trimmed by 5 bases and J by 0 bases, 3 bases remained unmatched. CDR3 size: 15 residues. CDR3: CASSTGTGGSYEQYF. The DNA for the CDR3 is TGCGCCAGCAGTACCGGGACAGGGGGCTCCTACGAGCAGTACTTC.

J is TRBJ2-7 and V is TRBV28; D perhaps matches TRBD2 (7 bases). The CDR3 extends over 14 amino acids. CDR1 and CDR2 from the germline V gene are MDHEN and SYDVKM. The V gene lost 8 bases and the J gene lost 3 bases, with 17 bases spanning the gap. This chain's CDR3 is CASRQGGVHYEQYF. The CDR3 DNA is TGTGCCAGCCGCCAAGGGGGGGTGCACTACGAGCAGTACTTC.

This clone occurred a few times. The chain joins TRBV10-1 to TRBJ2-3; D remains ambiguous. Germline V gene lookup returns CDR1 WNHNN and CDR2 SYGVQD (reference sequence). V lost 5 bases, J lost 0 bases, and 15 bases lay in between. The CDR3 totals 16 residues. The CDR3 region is CASSPSGRGSTDTQYF. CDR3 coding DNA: TGCGCCAGCAGTCCGAGTGGGCGAGGTAGCACAGATACGCAGTATTTT.

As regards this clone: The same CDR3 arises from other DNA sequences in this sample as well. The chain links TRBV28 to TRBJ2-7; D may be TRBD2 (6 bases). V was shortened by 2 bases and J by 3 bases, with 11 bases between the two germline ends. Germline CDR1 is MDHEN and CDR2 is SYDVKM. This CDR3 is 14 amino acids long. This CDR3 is CASSLGLLYYEQYF. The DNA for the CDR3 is TGTGCCAGCAGTTTAGGACTACTATACTACGAGCAGTACTTC. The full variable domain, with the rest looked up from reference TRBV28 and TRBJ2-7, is DVKVTQSSRYLVKRTGEKVFLECVQDMDHENMFWYRQDPGLGLRLIYFSYDVKMKEKGDIPEGYSVSREKKERFSLILESASTNQTSMYLCASSLGLLYYEQYFGPGTRLTVT.